These 28 T cell receptor beta chains share one sample of origin, sequenced in a study of molecular identifiers for immune sequencing clone quantification. TCRdb passed the PCR reads through MiXCR, listing each CDR3 protein once. The table has about 630,000 distinct CDR3 sequences, less than 30% seen once. The sequencing input was naive CD8+ T cells from blood, with Jurkat cell RNA spiked in. Subset in this sample: FACS-sorted CD8+CD4-CCR7+CD45RA+ naive T cells. Receptors originate from a human donor in good health. Some libraries in this study had Jurkat cell RNA spiked in.

There are a few counts of this clonotype. V usage is TRBV12-3 or TRBV12-4 and J usage is TRBJ2-7; possible D gene TRBD2, 7 bases. V lost 5 bases to trimming and J lost 4 bases, with 18 bases between them. CDR3 length: 15 residues. The CDR3 coding sequence is TGTGCCAGCAGTCCCTCTTCGCGGGGGCTATACGAGCAGTACTTC. Protein: CASSPSSRGLYEQYF.

This clonotype was counted between two and nine times. The genes are TRBV20-1 and TRBJ2-1; 10 nucleotides align to TRBD2. The V gene end was trimmed by 6 bases and the J gene end by 4 bases; junction bases not matched to a gene: 12. From germline, CDR1 is DFQATT and CDR2 SNEGSKA (reference sequence). The CDR3 covers 16 residues. The CDR3 DNA sequence: TGCAGTGCACGCGACACCGGGACTAGCGTATACAATGAGCAGTTCTTC. Protein sequence: CSARDTGTSVYNEQFF.

This clonotype was observed a single time. DNA for the CDR3: TGTGCCAGCAGCCAAGAGACAAATGAGCAGTTCTTC. It yields the protein CASSQETNEQFF. This chain connects TRBV7-3 to TRBJ2-1; the D is unclear. V shed 5 bases and J shed 7 bases, with 9 bases lying between them. CDR3 length: 12 residues. Germline values: CDR1 SGHTA, CDR2 FQGTGA.

The chain employs TRBV28 and TRBJ2-7, with 8 bases identical to TRBD2. Germline lookup yields CDR1 MDHEN and CDR2 SYDVKM. The CDR3 consists of 16 residues. The ends lost 4 bases at V and 2 bases at J; junction bases unmatched: 10. This CDR3 is CASSYRATSEAYEQYF. For the CDR3, the DNA is TGTGCCAGCAGTTATCGAGCGACTAGCGAGGCCTACGAGCAGTACTTC.

The chain carries TRBV19 and TRBJ1-1; D is ambiguous. V was clipped by 3 bases and J by 2 bases, with 10 bases between them. CDR1 is LNHDA and CDR2 is SQIVND in the germline V gene (reference sequence). The CDR3 consists of 14 residues. CDR3 region: CASSIGSINTEAFF. The CDR3 bases are TGTGCCAGTAGTATCGGTTCAATTAACACTGAAGCTTTCTTT.

The CDR3 DNA follows: TGTGCCAGTGGTCCCCGACAGTTCTATGGCTACACCTTC. It is translated as CASGPRQFYGYTF. The rearrangement uses TRBV19 and TRBJ1-2, with D possibly being TRBD1 (5 bases). The CDR3 is 13 amino acids. V lost 8 bases and J 4 bases, leaving 14 bases between the germline ends. Germline V gene sequence: CDR1 LNHDA, CDR2 SQIVND (reference sequence).

The J gene is TRBJ1-2, the V gene TRBV7-6; 7 bases map to TRBD1. The CDR3 extends over 16 amino acids. V lost 2 bases to trimming and J lost 0 bases; unmatched junction nucleotides: 6. Germline CDR1 and CDR2: SGHVS and FNYEAQ. CDR3 nucleotide sequence: TGTGCCAGCAGCTTATCGTCTACAGGGGCTAACTATGGCTACACCTTC. Its translation is CASSLSSTGANYGYTF.

A few counts support this clonotype. The chain carries TRBV13 and TRBJ2-1; D remains unclear. Germline V lookup: CDR1 PRHDT, CDR2 FYEKMQ (reference sequence). Trimming shortened V by 0 bases and J by 9 bases, and 6 bases separated the two germline ends. The CDR3 loop spans 12 amino acids. Written as DNA, the CDR3 is TGTGCCAGCAGCTTAGGTATGGGTGAGCAGTTCTTC. This sequence encodes CASSLGMGEQFF.

Remarks on this clonotype: Likely a read error: the CDR3 ends without its conserved phenylalanine or tryptophan. This chain connects TRBV7-6 to TRBJ2-3; 9 bases line up with TRBD2. This CDR3 has 16 amino acids. J was trimmed by 2 bases and V by 5 bases; bases with no gene match: 8. Per germline, CDR1 SGHVS and CDR2 FNYEAQ. The CDR3 sequence is CASSHRTSAYTDTQYI. Written as DNA, the CDR3 is TGTGCCAGCAGCCACCGGACTAGCGCCTACACAGATACGCAGTATATT.

The chain carries TRBV6-6 and TRBJ2-3, with 9 bases fitting TRBD2. There are 17 residues in the CDR3. J gave up 2 bases and V 7 bases, and 13 bases lay outside the gene matches. Germline CDR1 and CDR2: MNHNY and SVGAGI (reference sequence). Here the CDR3 reads CASNNALAGKLTDTQYF. In nucleotides, the CDR3 is TGTGCCAGCAATAACGCACTAGCGGGCAAGCTCACAGATACGCAGTATTTT.

About this clonotype: A much more abundant neighbour one base away suggests this may be a read error. CDR3 coding DNA: TGCAGTGCTAGAAGGTCGGACACTGAAGCTTTCTTT. Protein product: CSARRSDTEAFF. The chain joins TRBV20-1 to TRBJ1-1; no reliable D call. With 2 bases removed from V and 3 bases from J, the gap between germline ends came to 7 bases. This CDR3 comprises 12 residues. The germline V gene encodes CDR1 DFQATT and CDR2 SNEGSKA (reference sequence).

At least ten counts were recorded for this clonotype. This chain links TRBV20-1 with TRBJ2-3; D gene ambiguous. This CDR3 is 15 amino acids long. Trimming removed 0 bases from V and 6 bases from J, with 16 bases in between. Looked up from germline, CDR1 is DFQATT and CDR2 is SNEGSKA (reference sequence). The CDR3 here is CSAREIDISWDTQYF. CDR3 coding DNA: TGCAGTGCTAGAGAAATCGACATATCTTGGGATACGCAGTATTTT.

The chain links TRBV5-5 to TRBJ1-5; D gene ambiguous. CDR1 is SGHKS, CDR2 YYEKEE, per germline (reference sequence). Trimming cost V 0 bases and J 9 bases, with 16 bases left between them. The CDR3 sequence is 15 residues long. The CDR3 spells CASSLELFAGRPQHF. CDR3 nucleotide sequence: TGTGCCAGCAGCTTGGAATTGTTTGCCGGGCGGCCCCAGCATTTT.

This chain joins TRBV27 and TRBJ1-1; D possibly corresponds to TRBD1 (5 bases). V lost 5 bases, J lost 4 bases, and 14 bases lay in between. Germline V gene sequence: CDR1 MNHEY, CDR2 SMNVEV (reference sequence). The CDR3 is 14 amino acids. CDR3 sequence reads: CASSPTRGGTEAFF. The CDR3 nucleotides read TGTGCCAGCAGTCCGACTAGGGGTGGCACTGAAGCTTTCTTT.

There are a few counts of this clonotype. J is TRBJ1-6 and V is TRBV7-9, with unresolved D. V lost 7 bases and J 7 bases, leaving 14 bases between the germline ends. Germline CDR1 is SEHNR and CDR2 is FQNEAQ (reference sequence). CDR3 length: 14 amino acids. The CDR3 protein is CASNEGVGNSPLHF. The CDR3 DNA sequence: TGTGCCAGCAACGAGGGAGTGGGCAATTCACCCCTCCACTTT.

This clonotype has ten or more counts. The chain combines TRBV7-9 with TRBJ2-7; TRBD2 is a possible D gene (7 bases). Per germline, CDR1 SEHNR and CDR2 FQNEAQ (reference sequence). The CDR3 consists of 15 residues. V was cut by 5 bases and J by 2 bases, with 16 bases left in between. CDR3 protein: CASSQHREGAYEQYF. CDR3 DNA sequence: TGTGCCAGCAGCCAGCACAGGGAGGGAGCCTACGAGCAGTACTTC. Supplemented by reference TRBV7-9 and TRBJ2-7, the full variable domain reads DTGVSQNPRHKITKRGQNVTFRCDPISEHNRLYWYRQTLGQGPEFLTYFQNEAQLEKSRLLSDRFSAERPKGSFSTLEIQRTEQGDSAMYLCASSQHREGAYEQYFGPGTRLTVT.

This chain connects TRBV30 to TRBJ2-7; D uncertain. The CDR3 is made up of 12 amino acids. CDR1 is GTSNPN and CDR2 is SVGIG in the germline V gene (reference sequence). V dropped 3 bases and J dropped 6 bases, with 12 bases sitting between them. The CDR3 nucleotides read TGTGCCTGGAGCGGGCCGATCGCCGAGCAGTACTTC. It encodes CAWSGPIAEQYF. The full variable domain, with the rest looked up from reference TRBV30 and TRBJ2-7, is SQTIHQWPATLVQPVGSPLSLECTVEGTSNPNLYWYRQAAGRGLQLLFYSVGIGQISSEVPQNLSASRPQDRQFILSSKKLLLSDSGFYLCAWSGPIAEQYFGPGTRLTVT.

This chain uses TRBV7-9 with TRBJ2-1, with 7 nucleotides matching TRBD2. Unmatched junction bases numbered 16, after V lost 5 bases and J lost 9 bases. The CDR3 contains 16 residues. Germline CDR1 and CDR2: SEHNR and FQNEAQ (reference sequence). This chain's CDR3 is CASSPLGGGSLSEQFF. In nucleotides, the CDR3 is TGTGCCAGCAGCCCCCTCGGCGGGGGATCGCTCAGTGAGCAGTTCTTC.

There are a few counts of this clonotype. The chain uses TRBV19 and TRBJ1-4, with TRBD1 identical over 7 bases. The CDR3 is made up of 15 amino acids. The germline gives CDR1 LNHDA, CDR2 SQIVND (reference sequence). After removal of 3 bases from V and 3 bases from J, the junction contained 4 bases not matched to a gene. CDR3: CASSIRQGPNEKLFF. CDR3 in DNA: TGTGCCAGTAGTATCCGACAGGGACCTAATGAAAAACTGTTTTTT.

The chain joins TRBV10-2 to TRBJ2-5; D might be TRBD1 (5 bases). Trimming took off 5 bases at V and 5 bases at J, with 12 bases between the two ends. Looked up from germline, CDR1 is WSHSY and CDR2 is SAAADI. The CDR3 is 13 amino acids. CDR3 sequence: CASSHNRGETQYF. CDR3 sequence (DNA): TGCGCCAGCAGTCATAATAGGGGTGAGACCCAGTACTTC.

As concerns this clonotype: Given a much more abundant clone one base away, this may be a read error. This rearrangement joins TRBV30 to TRBJ2-3; 7 nucleotides line up with TRBD2. The J segment lost 2 bases and the V segment lost 0 bases, leaving 5 bases of the junction unmatched. This CDR3 is 15 amino acids long. Germline values: CDR1 GTSNPN, CDR2 SVGIG (reference sequence). CDR3 bases: TGTGCCTGGAGTGTAGGAGCGGGACCCACAGATACGCAGTATTTT. Translation: CAWSVGAGPTDTQYF.

In this sample, this clonotype turned up a few times. This chain links TRBV11-2 with TRBJ2-1; D not certain. The length of the CDR3 is 15 residues. Germline V gene data show CDR1 as SGHAT and CDR2 as FQNNGV. V dropped 0 bases and J dropped 4 bases, with 10 bases sitting between them. The CDR3 region has the DNA TGTGCCAGCAGCTTAGAGGGAACCCGTTACAATGAGCAGTTCTTC. It yields the protein CASSLEGTRYNEQFF. The full variable domain, in which reference TRBV11-2 and TRBJ2-1 provide the parts outside the CDR3, is EAGVAQSPRYKIIEKRQSVAFWCNPISGHATLYWYQQILGQGPKLLIQFQNNGVVDDSQLPKDRFSAERLKGVDSTLKIQPAKLEDSAVYLCASSLEGTRYNEQFFGPGTRLTVL.

The chain recombines TRBV3-1 with TRBJ1-3; possibly TRBD1 for D (6 bases). There are 15 residues in the CDR3. Trimming cost V 0 bases and J 2 bases, with 8 bases left between them. Germline V gene lookup returns CDR1 LGHDT and CDR2 YNNKEL (reference sequence). CDR3 sequence reads: CASSQERDTGNTIYF. CDR3 DNA sequence: TGTGCCAGCAGCCAAGAGCGGGACACTGGAAACACCATATATTTT.

On this clonotype: This may be a read error, as it is one base from a much larger clone. The chain is built from TRBV6-5 and TRBJ1-4; D call uncertain. The CDR3 runs 18 residues. Per the germline V gene, CDR1 is MNHEY and CDR2 is SVGAGI. V lost 0 bases and J lost 5, with 19 bases in between. The CDR3 sequence is CASSYSADQRGWNEKLFF. The DNA of the CDR3 is TGTGCCAGCAGTTACTCGGCTGACCAAAGAGGTTGGAATGAAAAACTGTTTTTT.

Worth noting for this clonotype: A much more abundant neighbour one base away suggests this may be a read error. The chain recombines TRBV29-1 with TRBJ2-2, with 8 bases fitting TRBD1. CDR3 size: 13 residues. Germline assignment: CDR1 SQVTM and CDR2 ANQGSEA. In DNA, the CDR3 is TGCGGCGTCCGGACAGGGCCATCCGGGGAGCTGTTTTTT. This sequence encodes CGVRTGPSGELFF.

This clonotype was found a few times. The V call is TRBV19, the J call TRBJ2-2, with a tentative D call TRBD2 (5 bases). The length of the CDR3 is 14 residues. Trimming cost V 6 bases and J 1 base, with 9 bases left between them. Germline CDR1 reads LNHDA; CDR2 reads SQIVND (reference sequence). CDR3 residues: CASRAGLNTGELFF. DNA for the CDR3: TGTGCCAGTAGGGCCGGACTGAACACCGGGGAGCTGTTTTTT.

Note on this clonotype: The junction shows a germline mismatch at one end, possibly a read error. V gene TRBV4-3 combines with J gene TRBJ2-1; 9 bases align to TRBD1. This CDR3 has 16 amino acids. In germline, CDR1 is LGHNA, CDR2 YSLEER. The CDR3 region has the DNA TGCGCCAGCAGCCAGGGGACAGGGAGATTAAACAATGCGCAGTTCTTC. Residues: CASSQGTGRLNNAQFF.

The table lists this clonotype with many counts. This chain links TRBV28 with TRBJ2-3; D is unclear. The CDR3 loop spans 12 amino acids. The germline V gene encodes CDR1 MDHEN and CDR2 SYDVKM. V shed 5 bases and J shed 6 bases, with 9 bases lying between them. Here the CDR3 DNA reads TGTGCCAGCAGTAGGGATTCGGATACGCAGTATTTT. Protein: CASSRDSDTQYF. The whole variable domain, filled in from reference TRBV28 and TRBJ2-3, reads DVKVTQSSRYLVKRTGEKVFLECVQDMDHENMFWYRQDPGLGLRLIYFSYDVKMKEKGDIPEGYSVSREKKERFSLILESASTNQTSMYLCASSRDSDTQYFGPGTRLTVL.